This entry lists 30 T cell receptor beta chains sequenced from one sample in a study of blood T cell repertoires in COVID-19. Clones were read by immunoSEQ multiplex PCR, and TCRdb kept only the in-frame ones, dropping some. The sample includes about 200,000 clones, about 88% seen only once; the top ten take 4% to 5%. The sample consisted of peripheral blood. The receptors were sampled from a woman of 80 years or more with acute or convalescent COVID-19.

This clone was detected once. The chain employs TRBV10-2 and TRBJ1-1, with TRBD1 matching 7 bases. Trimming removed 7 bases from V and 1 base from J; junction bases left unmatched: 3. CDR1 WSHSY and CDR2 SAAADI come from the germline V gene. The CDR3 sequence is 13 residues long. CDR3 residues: CASKDRPNTEAFF. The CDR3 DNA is TGCGCCAGCAAGGACAGGCCGAACACTGAAGCTTTCTTT.

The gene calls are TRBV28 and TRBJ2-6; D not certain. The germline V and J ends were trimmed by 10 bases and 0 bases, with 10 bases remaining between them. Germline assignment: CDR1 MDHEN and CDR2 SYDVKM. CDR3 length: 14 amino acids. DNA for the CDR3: TGTGCCACCTCAGTTTTCTCTGGGGCCAACGTCCTGACTTTC. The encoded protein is CATSVFSGANVLTF.

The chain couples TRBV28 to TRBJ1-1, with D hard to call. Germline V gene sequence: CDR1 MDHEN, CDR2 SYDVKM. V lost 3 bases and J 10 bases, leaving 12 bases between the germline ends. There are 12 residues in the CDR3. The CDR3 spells CASSFLASGAFF. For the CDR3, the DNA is TGTGCCAGCAGTTTCCTGGCGTCAGGAGCTTTCTTT.

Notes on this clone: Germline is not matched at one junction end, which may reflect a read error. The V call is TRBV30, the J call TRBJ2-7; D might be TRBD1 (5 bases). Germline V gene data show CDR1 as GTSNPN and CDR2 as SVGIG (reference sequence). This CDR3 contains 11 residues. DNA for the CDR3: TGTGCCTGGAGTAAGGGGTCGGCACCAAACTTC. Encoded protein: CAWSKGSAPNF.

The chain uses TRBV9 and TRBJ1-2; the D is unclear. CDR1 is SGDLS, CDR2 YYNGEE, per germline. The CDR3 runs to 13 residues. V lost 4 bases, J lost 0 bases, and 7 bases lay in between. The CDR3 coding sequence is TGTGCCAGCAGCCTCACAGCTAACTATGGCTACACCTTC. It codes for CASSLTANYGYTF.

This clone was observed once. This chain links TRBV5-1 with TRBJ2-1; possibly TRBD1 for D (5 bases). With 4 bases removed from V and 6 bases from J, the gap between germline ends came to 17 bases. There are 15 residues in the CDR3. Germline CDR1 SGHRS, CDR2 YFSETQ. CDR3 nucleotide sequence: TGCGCCAGCAGCCTACAGGATAACAGGTTCAATGAGCAGTTCTTC. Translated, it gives CASSLQDNRFNEQFF. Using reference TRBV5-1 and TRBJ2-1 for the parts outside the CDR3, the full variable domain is KAGVTQTPRYLIKTRGQQVTLSCSPISGHRSVSWYQQTPGQGLQFLFEYFSETQRNKGNFPGRFSGRQFSNSRSEMNVSTLELGDSALYLCASSLQDNRFNEQFFGPGTRLTVL.

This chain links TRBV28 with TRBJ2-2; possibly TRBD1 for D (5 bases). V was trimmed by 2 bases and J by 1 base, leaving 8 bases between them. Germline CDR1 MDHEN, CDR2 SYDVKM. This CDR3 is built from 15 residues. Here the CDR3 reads CASSLGAENTGELFF. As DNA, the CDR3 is TGTGCCAGCAGTTTAGGGGCAGAGAACACCGGGGAGCTGTTTTTT.

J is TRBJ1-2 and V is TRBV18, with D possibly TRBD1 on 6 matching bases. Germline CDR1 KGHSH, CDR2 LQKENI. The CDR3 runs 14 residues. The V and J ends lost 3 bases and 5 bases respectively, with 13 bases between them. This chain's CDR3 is CASSPDDRPYGYTF. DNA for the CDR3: TGTGCCAGCTCACCGGACGACAGGCCTTATGGCTACACCTTC.

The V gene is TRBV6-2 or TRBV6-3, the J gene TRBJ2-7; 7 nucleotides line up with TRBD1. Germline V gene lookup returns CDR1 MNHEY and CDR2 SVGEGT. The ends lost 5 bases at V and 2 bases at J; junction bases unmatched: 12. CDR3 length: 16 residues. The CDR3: CASSKKIQGSAYEQYF. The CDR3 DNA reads TGTGCCAGCAGTAAAAAAATACAGGGGAGTGCCTACGAGCAGTACTTC.

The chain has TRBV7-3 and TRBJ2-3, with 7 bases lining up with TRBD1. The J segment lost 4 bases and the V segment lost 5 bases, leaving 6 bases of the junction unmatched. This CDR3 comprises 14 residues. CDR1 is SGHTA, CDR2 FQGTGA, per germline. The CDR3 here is CASSKTGSADTQYF. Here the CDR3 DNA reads TGTGCCAGCAGCAAGACAGGGAGCGCAGATACGCAGTATTTT. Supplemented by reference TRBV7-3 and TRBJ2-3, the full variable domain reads GAGVSQTPSNKVTEKGKYVELRCDPISGHTALYWYRQSLGQGPEFLIYFQGTGAADDSGLPNDRFFAVRPEGSVSTLKIQRTERGDSAVYLCASSKTGSADTQYFGPGTRLTVL.

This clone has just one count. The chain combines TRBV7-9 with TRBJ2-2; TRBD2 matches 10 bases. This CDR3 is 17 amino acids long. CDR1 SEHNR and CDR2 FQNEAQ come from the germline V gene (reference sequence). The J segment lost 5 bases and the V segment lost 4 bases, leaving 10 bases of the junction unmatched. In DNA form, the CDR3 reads TGTGCCAGCAGCTCGACATTAGGACTAGCGGAGACCGGGGAGCTGTTTTTT. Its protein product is CASSSTLGLAETGELFF. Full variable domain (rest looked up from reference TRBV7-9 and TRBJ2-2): DTGVSQNPRHKITKRGQNVTFRCDPISEHNRLYWYRQTLGQGPEFLTYFQNEAQLEKSRLLSDRFSAERPKGSFSTLEIQRTEQGDSAMYLCASSSTLGLAETGELFFGEGSRLTVL.

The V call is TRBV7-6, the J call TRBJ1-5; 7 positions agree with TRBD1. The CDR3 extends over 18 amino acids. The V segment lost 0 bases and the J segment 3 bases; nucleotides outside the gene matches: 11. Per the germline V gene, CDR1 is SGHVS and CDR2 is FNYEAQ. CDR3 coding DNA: TGTGCCAGCAGCTTAGCGTGTAGTTGGCAGGGGGACAATCAGCCCCAGCATTTT. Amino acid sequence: CASSLACSWQGDNQPQHF.

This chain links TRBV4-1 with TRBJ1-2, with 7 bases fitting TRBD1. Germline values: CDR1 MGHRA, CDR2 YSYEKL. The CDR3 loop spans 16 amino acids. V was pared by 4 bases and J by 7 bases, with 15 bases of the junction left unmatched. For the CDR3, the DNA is TGCGCCAGCAGCCCCCTTGAAAGGGGGCAGCTTGGTGGCTACACCTTC. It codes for CASSPLERGQLGGYTF.

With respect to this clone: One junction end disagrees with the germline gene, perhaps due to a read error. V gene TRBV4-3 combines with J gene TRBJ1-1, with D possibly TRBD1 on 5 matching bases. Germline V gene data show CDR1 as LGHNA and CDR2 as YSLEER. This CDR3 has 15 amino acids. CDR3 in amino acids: CASRQGVFRDTEAFF. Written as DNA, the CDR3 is TGCGCCAGCAGACAAGGGGTGTTCCGGGACACTGAAGCTTTCTTT.

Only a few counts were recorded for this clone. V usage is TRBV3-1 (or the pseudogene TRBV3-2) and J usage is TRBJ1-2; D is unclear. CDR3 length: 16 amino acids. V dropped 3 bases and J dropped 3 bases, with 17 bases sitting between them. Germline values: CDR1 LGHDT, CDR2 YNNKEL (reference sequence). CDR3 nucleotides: TGTGCCAGCAGCCAGGCCCGGCGGGATGCACACTATGGCTACACCTTC. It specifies CASSQARRDAHYGYTF.

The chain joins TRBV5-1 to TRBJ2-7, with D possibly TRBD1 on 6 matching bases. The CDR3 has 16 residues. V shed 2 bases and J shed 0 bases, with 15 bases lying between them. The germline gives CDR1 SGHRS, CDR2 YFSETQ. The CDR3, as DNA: TGCGCCAGCAGCTTACGACAGGCACCCTACTCCTACGAGCAGTACTTC. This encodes CASSLRQAPYSYEQYF.

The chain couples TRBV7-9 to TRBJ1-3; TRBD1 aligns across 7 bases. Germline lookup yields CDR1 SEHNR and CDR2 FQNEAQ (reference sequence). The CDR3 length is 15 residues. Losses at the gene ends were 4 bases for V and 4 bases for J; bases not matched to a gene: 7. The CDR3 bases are TGTGCCAGCAGCTCCCAAGACAGGGCGGGAAACACCATATATTTT. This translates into CASSSQDRAGNTIYF.

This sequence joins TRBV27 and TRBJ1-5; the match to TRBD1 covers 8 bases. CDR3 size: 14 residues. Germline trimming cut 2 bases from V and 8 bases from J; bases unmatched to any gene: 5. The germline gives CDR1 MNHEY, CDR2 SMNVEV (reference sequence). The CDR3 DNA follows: TGTGCCAGCAGTTTAGAAGCAGGGGGCAAGCCCCAGCATTTT. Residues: CASSLEAGGKPQHF.

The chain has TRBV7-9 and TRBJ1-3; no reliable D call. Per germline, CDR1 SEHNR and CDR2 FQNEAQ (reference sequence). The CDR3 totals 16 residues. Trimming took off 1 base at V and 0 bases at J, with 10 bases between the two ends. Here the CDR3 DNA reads TGTGCCAGCAGCTTAGTAAGCCAGGTCTCTGGAAACACCATATATTTT. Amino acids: CASSLVSQVSGNTIYF.

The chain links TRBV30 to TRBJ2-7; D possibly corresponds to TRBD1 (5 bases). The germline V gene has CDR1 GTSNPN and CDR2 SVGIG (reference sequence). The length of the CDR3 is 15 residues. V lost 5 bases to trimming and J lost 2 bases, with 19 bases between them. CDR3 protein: CAWLNRNAKTYEQYF. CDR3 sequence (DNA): TGTGCCTGGCTGAACAGGAACGCAAAAACCTACGAGCAGTACTTC. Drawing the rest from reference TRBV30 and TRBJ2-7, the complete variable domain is SQTIHQWPATLVQPVGSPLSLECTVEGTSNPNLYWYRQAAGRGLQLLFYSVGIGQISSEVPQNLSASRPQDRQFILSSKKLLLSDSGFYLCAWLNRNAKTYEQYFGPGTRLTVT.

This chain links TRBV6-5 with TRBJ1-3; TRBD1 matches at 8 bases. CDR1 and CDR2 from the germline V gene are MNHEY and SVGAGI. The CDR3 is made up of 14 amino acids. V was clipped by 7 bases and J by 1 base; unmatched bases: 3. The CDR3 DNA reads TGTGCCAGCATTAACAGGGGGTCTGGAAACACCATATATTTT. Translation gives CASINRGSGNTIYF.

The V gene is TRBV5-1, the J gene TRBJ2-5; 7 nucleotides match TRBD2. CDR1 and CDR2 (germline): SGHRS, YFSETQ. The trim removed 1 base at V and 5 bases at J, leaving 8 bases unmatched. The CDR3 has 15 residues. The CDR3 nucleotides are TGCGCCAGCAGCTTGATGGCGGGAGCGGTGGAGACCCAGTACTTC. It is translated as CASSLMAGAVETQYF.

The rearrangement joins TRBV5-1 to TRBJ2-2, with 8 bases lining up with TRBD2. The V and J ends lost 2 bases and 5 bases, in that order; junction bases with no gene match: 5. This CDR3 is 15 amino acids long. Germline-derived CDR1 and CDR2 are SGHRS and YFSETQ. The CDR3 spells CASSFTGLGTGELFF. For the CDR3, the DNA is TGCGCCAGCAGCTTCACGGGACTAGGGACCGGGGAGCTGTTTTTT.

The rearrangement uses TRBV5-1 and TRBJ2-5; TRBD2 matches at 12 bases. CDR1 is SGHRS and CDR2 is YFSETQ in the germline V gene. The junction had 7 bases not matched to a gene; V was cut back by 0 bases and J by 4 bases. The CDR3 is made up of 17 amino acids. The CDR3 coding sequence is TGCGCCAGCAGCTTGGCCCCTAGCGGGAGGGCCAGAGAGACCCAGTACTTC. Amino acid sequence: CASSLAPSGRARETQYF. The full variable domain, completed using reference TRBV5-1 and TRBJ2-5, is KAGVTQTPRYLIKTRGQQVTLSCSPISGHRSVSWYQQTPGQGLQFLFEYFSETQRNKGNFPGRFSGRQFSNSRSEMNVSTLELGDSALYLCASSLAPSGRARETQYFGPGTRLLVL.

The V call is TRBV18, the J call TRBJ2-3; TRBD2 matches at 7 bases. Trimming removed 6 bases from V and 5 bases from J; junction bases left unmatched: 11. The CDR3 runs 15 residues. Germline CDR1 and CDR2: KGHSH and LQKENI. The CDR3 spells CASSWEGRNVDTQYF. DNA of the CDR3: TGTGCCAGCTCTTGGGAGGGGCGCAACGTAGATACGCAGTATTTT.

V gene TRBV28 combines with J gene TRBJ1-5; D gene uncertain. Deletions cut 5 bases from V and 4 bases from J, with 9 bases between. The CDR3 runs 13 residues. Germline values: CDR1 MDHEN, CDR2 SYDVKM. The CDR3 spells CASSEISNQPQHF. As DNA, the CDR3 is TGTGCCAGCAGTGAGATTTCAAATCAGCCCCAGCATTTT. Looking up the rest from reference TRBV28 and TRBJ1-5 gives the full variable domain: DVKVTQSSRYLVKRTGEKVFLECVQDMDHENMFWYRQDPGLGLRLIYFSYDVKMKEKGDIPEGYSVSREKKERFSLILESASTNQTSMYLCASSEISNQPQHFGDGTRLSIL.

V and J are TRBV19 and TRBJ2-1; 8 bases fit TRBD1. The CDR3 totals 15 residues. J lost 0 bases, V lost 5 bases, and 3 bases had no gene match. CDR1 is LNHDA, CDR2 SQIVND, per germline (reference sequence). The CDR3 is CASSSDRDSYNEQFF. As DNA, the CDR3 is TGTGCCAGTAGTTCGGACAGGGACTCCTACAATGAGCAGTTCTTC. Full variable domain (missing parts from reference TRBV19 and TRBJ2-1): DGGITQSPKYLFRKEGQNVTLSCEQNLNHDAMYWYRQDPGQGLRLIYYSQIVNDFQKGDIAEGYSVSREKKESFPLTVTSAQKNPTAFYLCASSSDRDSYNEQFFGPGTRLTVL.

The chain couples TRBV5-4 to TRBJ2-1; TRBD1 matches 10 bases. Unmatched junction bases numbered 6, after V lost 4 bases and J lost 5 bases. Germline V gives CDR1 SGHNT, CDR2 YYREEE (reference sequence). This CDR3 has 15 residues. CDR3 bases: TGTGCCAGCAGCACGGACAGGGGGGGAAACAATGAGCAGTTCTTC. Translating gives CASSTDRGGNNEQFF.

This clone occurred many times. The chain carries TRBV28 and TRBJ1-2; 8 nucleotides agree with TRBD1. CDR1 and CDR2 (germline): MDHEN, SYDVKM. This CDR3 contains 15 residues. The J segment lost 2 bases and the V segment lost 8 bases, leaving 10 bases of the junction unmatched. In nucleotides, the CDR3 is TGTGCCAGCCACCCTTCAGGGGGCACCAACTATGGCTACACCTTC. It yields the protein CASHPSGGTNYGYTF.

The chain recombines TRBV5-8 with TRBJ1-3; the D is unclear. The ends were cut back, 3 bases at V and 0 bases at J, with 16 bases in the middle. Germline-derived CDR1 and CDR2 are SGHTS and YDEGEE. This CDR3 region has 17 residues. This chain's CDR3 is CASSWSGGSSSGNTIYF. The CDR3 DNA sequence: TGTGCCAGCAGCTGGTCTGGCGGCTCGAGCTCTGGAAACACCATATATTTT.